In this sample, the clone carrying this T cell receptor (beta chain) is medium-sized. What it binds is unknown. These data are taken from a study of liver allograft versus peripheral blood T cells. In the study overall: Blood and transplanted-liver T cell receptor repertoires from recipients were compared. General study results and limits: Liver allografts reportedly held T cell receptor repertoires unlike those in peripheral blood.

TCRdb re-analysed the reads in MiXCR, keeping a single row per CDR3 protein. The sample carries several thousand distinct CDR3 sequences, 18% recorded once. V lost 6 bases and J 4 bases, leaving 13 bases between the germline ends. Germline V gene data show CDR1 as MNHEY and CDR2 as SVGEGT. The CDR3 runs to 14 residues. V usage is TRBV6-2 or TRBV6-3 and J usage is TRBJ2-1, with D perhaps TRBD2 (5 bases). This sequence was found in a human patient who had a liver transplant. Part of the T cell pool may stem from the graft donor. CDR3 sequence: CASRGLARYNEQFF. CDR3 bases: TGTGCCAGCAGAGGGCTAGCTAGGTACAATGAGCAGTTCTTC.